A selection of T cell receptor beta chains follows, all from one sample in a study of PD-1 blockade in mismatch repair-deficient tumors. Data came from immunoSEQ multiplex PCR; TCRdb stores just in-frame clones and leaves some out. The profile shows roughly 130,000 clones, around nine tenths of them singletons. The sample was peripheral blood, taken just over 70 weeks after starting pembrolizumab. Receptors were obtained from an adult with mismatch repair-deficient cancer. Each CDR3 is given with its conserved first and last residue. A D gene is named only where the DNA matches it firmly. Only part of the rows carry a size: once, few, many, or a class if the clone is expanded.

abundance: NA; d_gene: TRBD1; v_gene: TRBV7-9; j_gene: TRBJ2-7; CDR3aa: CASSPRAGDRVHEQYF; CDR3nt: TGTGCCAGCAGCCCCCGGGCGGGGGACAGGGTACACGAGCAGTACTTC
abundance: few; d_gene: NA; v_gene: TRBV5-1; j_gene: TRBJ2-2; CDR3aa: CASSWNELIGELFF; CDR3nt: TGCGCCAGCAGCTGGAATGAATTAATCGGGGAGCTGTTTTTT
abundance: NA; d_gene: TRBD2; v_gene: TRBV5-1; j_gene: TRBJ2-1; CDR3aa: CASSLGLASGRVSEQFF; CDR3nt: TGCGCCAGCAGCTTGGGCTTAGCTAGCGGGAGGGTTTCTGAGCAGTTCTTC
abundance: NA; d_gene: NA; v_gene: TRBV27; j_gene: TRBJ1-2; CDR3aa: CASSSPGTTFYGYTF; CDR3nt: TGTGCCAGCAGTTCCCCCGGGACAACATTCTATGGCTACACCTTC
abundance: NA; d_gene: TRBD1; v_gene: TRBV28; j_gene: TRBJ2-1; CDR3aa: CASSPGQGRHEQFF; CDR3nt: TGTGCCAGCAGCCCGGGACAGGGACGTCATGAGCAGTTCTTC
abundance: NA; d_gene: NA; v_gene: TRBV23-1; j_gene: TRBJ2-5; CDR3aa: CASSQWRQLEETQYF; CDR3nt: TGCGCCAGCAGTCAATGGCGGCAGCTAGAAGAGACCCAGTACTTC
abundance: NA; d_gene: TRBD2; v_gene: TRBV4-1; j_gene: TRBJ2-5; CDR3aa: CASSQGMLAGGKETQYF; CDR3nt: TGCGCCAGCAGCCAAGGGATGTTAGCGGGGGGTAAAGAGACCCAGTACTTC
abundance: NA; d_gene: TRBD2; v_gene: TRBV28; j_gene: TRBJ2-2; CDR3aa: CASSLSASGNTGELFF; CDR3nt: TGTGCCAGCAGTTTATCGGCTAGCGGGAACACCGGGGAGCTGTTTTTT
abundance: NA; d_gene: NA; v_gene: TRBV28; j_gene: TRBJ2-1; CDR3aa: CASSFGGSYNEQFF; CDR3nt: TGTGCCAGCAGTTTTGGGGGCTCCTACAATGAGCAGTTCTTC
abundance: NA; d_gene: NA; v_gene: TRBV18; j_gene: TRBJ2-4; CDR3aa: CASSPRGGDIQYF; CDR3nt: TGTGCCAGCTCACCACGGGGGGGCGACATTCAGTACTTC
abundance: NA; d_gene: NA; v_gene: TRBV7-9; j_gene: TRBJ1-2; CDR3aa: CASSFYPGGYTF; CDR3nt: TGTGCCAGCAGCTTTTACCCGGGAGGCTACACCTTC
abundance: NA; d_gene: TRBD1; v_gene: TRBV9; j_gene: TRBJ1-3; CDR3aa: CASSSGTGVYGNTIYF; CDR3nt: TGTGCCAGCAGCTCCGGGACAGGAGTTTATGGAAACACCATATATTTT
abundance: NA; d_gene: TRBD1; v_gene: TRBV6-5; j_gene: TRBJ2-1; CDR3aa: CASSSPRTGLNEQFF; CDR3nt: TGTGCCAGCAGTTCTCCCCGGACAGGGCTTAATGAGCAGTTCTTC
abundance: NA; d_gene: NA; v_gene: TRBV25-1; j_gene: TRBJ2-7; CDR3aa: CASSDGAYEQYF; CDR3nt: TGTGCCAGCAGTGACGGGGCCTACGAGCAGTACTTC
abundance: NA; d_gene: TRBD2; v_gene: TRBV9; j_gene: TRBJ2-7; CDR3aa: CASSVESGRARTYEQYF; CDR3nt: TGTGCCAGCAGCGTAGAAAGCGGGAGGGCCCGGACCTACGAGCAGTACTTC
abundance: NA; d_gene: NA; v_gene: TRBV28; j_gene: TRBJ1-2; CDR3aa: CASSLRDTHYGYTF; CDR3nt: TGTGCCAGCAGTTTGCGGGACACCCACTATGGCTACACCTTC
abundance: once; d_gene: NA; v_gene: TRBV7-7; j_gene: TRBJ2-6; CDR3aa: CASSLCSSAQSRANVLTF; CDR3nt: TGTGCCAGCAGCCTCTGCAGTAGTGCACAAAGTCGGGCCAACGTCCTGACTTTC
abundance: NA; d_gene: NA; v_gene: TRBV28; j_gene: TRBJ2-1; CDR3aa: CASSSSGAYNEQFF; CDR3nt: TGTGCCAGCAGTTCGAGCGGAGCCTACAATGAGCAGTTCTTC
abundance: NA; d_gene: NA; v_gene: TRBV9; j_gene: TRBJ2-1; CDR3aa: CASSAQEREQFF; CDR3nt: TGTGCCAGCAGCGCACAAGAGCGGGAGCAGTTCTTC
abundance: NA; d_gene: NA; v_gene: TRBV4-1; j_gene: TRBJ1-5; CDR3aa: CASSQVGSRGNQPQHF; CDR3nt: TGCGCCAGCAGCCAAGTGGGGTCAAGGGGCAATCAGCCCCAGCATTTT
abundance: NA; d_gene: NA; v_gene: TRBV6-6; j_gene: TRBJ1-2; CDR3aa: CASSLPPAGNSYGYTF; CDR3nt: TGTGCCAGCAGTTTACCACCTGCGGGAAATAGCTATGGCTACACCTTC
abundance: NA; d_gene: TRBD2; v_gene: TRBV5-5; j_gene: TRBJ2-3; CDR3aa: CASSSLAGGGDTQYF; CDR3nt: TGTGCCAGCAGTTCCCTAGCGGGAGGGGGAGATACGCAGTATTTT
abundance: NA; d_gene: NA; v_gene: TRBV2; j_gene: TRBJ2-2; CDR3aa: CASSPGSGELFF; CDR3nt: TGTGCCAGCAGTCCCGGGAGCGGGGAGCTGTTTTTT
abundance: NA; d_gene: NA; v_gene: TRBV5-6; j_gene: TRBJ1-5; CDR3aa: CASSLVGTYNQPQHF; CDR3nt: TGTGCCAGCAGCTTGGTGGGGACTTACAATCAGCCCCAGCATTTT
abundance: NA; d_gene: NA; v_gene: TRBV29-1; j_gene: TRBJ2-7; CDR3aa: CSVEDLGYEQYF; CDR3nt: TGCAGCGTTGAAGATCTCGGGTACGAGCAGTACTTC
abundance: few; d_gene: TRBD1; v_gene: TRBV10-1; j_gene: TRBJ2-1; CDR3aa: CASGTGKNEQFF; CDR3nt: TGCGCCAGTGGGACAGGGAAGAATGAGCAGTTCTTC
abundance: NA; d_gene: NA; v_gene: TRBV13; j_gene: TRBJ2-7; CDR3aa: CASSVRGILYEQYF; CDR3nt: TGTGCCAGCAGCGTTCGGGGCATTTTGTACGAGCAGTACTTC
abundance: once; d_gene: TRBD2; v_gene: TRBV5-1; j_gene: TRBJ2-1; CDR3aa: CASSSKLAGGPRVSYNEQFF; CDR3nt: TGCGCCAGCAGCAGCAAACTAGCGGGAGGACCTCGAGTCTCCTACAATGAGCAGTTCTTC
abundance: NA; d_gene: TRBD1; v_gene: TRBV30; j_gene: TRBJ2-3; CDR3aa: CAWSDYRTGVMDTQYF; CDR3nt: TGTGCCTGGAGTGATTATAGGACAGGGGTCATGGATACGCAGTATTTT
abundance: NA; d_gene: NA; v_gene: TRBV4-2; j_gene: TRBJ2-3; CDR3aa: CASSQGAPSTDTQYF; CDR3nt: TGTGCCAGCAGCCAAGGGGCGCCGAGCACAGATACGCAGTATTTT
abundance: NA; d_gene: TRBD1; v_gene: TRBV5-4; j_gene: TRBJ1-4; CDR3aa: CASSLEWDSPKLFF; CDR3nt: TGTGCCAGCAGCTTGGAGTGGGACAGCCCAAAACTGTTTTTT